This T cell receptor beta chain was documented in a study of regulatory T cells in long-lasting Graves disease. Overall study context: Treatment with antithyroid drugs for over 5 years, together with positive TSH receptor antibodies, meant persistent Graves' disease.

Worth noting for this clonotype: The antigen is not known.

Time point noted: persistent/refractory GD, antithyroid drugs over 5 years with positive TRAb. Preparation of the TCR library used RNA extracted from PBMCs. Arm-PCR of CDR3 regions and iRepertoire HTBI primers were the basis on which TCR beta libraries were built. Via MiXCR, TCRdb re-called the multiplex PCR reads, giving one row per CDR3 protein. The sample contains 430,000 or so distinct CDR3 sequences, roughly 21% of which appear only once. Study-level findings and limits: Persistent disease showed a preference for TRBV28, TRBJ1-2 and TRBJ2-5. The TCR repertoire of persistent Graves' patients was less diverse than that of newly diagnosed ones.

Trimming shortened V by 5 bases and J by 4 bases, and 16 bases separated the two germline ends. The germline V gene has CDR1 DFQATT and CDR2 SNEGSKA (reference sequence). The CDR3 has 14 amino acids. The genes are TRBV20-1 and TRBJ2-3; TRBD2 is a possible D gene (7 bases). The sequencing used peripheral blood mononuclear cells (PBMCs), collected when the disease was refractory, from a patient treated with antithyroid drugs. The clonotype originates from a female donor with Graves disease. The DNA for the CDR3 is TGCAGTGCTCAGAGGGGGGGGTCGGCAGATACGCAGTATTTT. Encoded protein: CSAQRGGSADTQYF.